This T cell receptor beta chain was profiled in a study of CD4 T cells in relation to SARS-CoV-2 and coronaviruses. Background on the study: Crossreactive spike epitopes shared across donors were mapped to their HLA restriction.

Data came from immunoSEQ multiplex PCR; TCRdb stores just in-frame clones and leaves some out. Here the sample spans about 59,000 clones, 86% being singletons. CD4+ T cells from unexposed donors were obtained before the COVID-19 pandemic (2011-2018). This clonotype was sampled from a human donor in good health. What was sequenced was memory CD4+ T cells from PBMCs.

CDR3 DNA sequence: TGTGCCAGCAGCATTGGACTAGCGGGCGCGTATACGCAGTATTTT. This translates into CASSIGLAGAYTQYF. V and J are TRBV5-4 and TRBJ2-3, with 11 positions matching TRBD2. J gave up 7 bases and V 4 bases, and 8 bases lay outside the gene matches. Germline assignment: CDR1 SGHNT and CDR2 YYREEE (reference sequence). The CDR3 is made up of 15 amino acids. The entire variable domain, with the rest obtained from reference TRBV5-4 and TRBJ2-3, is as follows: ETGVTQSPTHLIKTRGQQVTLRCSSQSGHNTVSWYQQALGQGPQFIFQYYREEENGRGNFPPRFSGLQFPNYSSELNVNALELDDSALYLCASSIGLAGAYTQYFGPGTRLTVL.